These 5 T cell receptor beta chains originate from one sample sequenced in a study of long-term antiretroviral therapy in people with HIV. The assay used was immunoSEQ (version v3.0), run at survey level. Repertoires were generated with immunoSEQ multiplex PCR, while TCRdb's copy carries only in-frame clones and drops some. The sample records tens of thousands of clones, 80% to 95% being singletons. Here the sequenced sample was unsorted PBMCs, taken 5 to 5.5 years after starting antiretroviral therapy. The source is a middle-aged woman with HIV.

V is TRBV7-6 and J is TRBJ2-5; TRBD2 matches 7 bases. Germline V gene sequence: CDR1 SGHVS, CDR2 FNYEAQ. Unmatched junction bases numbered 9, after V lost 5 bases and J lost 3 bases. The CDR3 loop spans 15 amino acids. The CDR3 here is CASSPVAGEEETQYF. CDR3 nucleotide sequence: TGTGCCAGCAGCCCTGTGGCGGGGGAAGAAGAGACCCAGTACTTC.

The chain has TRBV30 and TRBJ2-1, with 11 positions matching TRBD2. Looked up from germline, CDR1 is GTSNPN and CDR2 is SVGIG (reference sequence). V lost 3 bases, J lost 8 bases, and 12 bases stayed unmatched. The CDR3 has 16 amino acids. The CDR3 DNA follows: TGTGCCTGGAGGAAATTAGCGGGGGGGGTCGGCGATGAGCAGTTCTTC. Protein product: CAWRKLAGGVGDEQFF.

The chain is built from TRBV7-2 and TRBJ2-3; 10 positions match TRBD1. In germline, CDR1 is SGHTA, CDR2 FQGNSA. This CDR3 comprises 16 residues. Trimming at V came to 5 bases and at J to 5 bases, leaving 10 bases not matched to a gene. The CDR3 coding sequence is TGTGCCAGCAGCCCGAGGGGACAGGGGATGGGAGATACGCAGTATTTT. Protein product: CASSPRGQGMGDTQYF.

By share, this clone ranks as medium-sized. The J gene is TRBJ1-5, the V gene TRBV4-3; tentatively, D is TRBD1 (6 bases). The V and J ends lost 1 base and 4 bases respectively, with 11 bases between them. Germline CDR1 is LGHNA and CDR2 is YSLEER. This CDR3 is 15 amino acids long. CDR3 residues: CASSQVVGANQPQHF. CDR3 in DNA: TGCGCCAGCAGCCAAGTGGTGGGGGCGAATCAGCCCCAGCATTTT.

J is TRBJ2-2 and V is TRBV5-4; 7 bases fit TRBD1. Per the germline V gene, CDR1 is SGHNT and CDR2 is YYREEE (reference sequence). With V trimmed by 4 bases and J by 4 bases, 13 bases remained unmatched. This CDR3 has 17 amino acids. The CDR3 DNA sequence: TGTGCCAGCAGCGGTCCGGGACAGAAGAGCACCACCGGGGAGCTGTTTTTT. It is translated as CASSGPGQKSTTGELFF.